This T cell receptor beta chain was sequenced in a study of T cell responses to AZD1222 COVID-19 vaccine. Regarding the study as a whole: Donors in the cohort were predominantly white British and more often female, and clonal diversity was possibly underestimated.

A single count supports this clone. Its antigen remains unidentified. V lost 0 bases and J 0 bases, leaving 8 bases between the germline ends. The CDR3 covers 16 residues. Germline loops: CDR1 MGHRA, CDR2 YSYEKL. Assay used: immunoSEQ multiplex PCR; TCRdb lists only in-frame clones, some missing. The sample yields over 95,000 clones, 91% seen once. This sequence joins TRBV4-1 and TRBJ1-4, with D unclear. This receptor was obtained from an adult in good health. Sequencing used peripheral blood, obtained on day 0 of AZD1222 vaccination. The CDR3 coding sequence is TGCGCCAGCAGCCAAGATTCCGTCACAACTAATGAAAAACTGTTTTTT. It yields the protein CASSQDSVTTNEKLFF.